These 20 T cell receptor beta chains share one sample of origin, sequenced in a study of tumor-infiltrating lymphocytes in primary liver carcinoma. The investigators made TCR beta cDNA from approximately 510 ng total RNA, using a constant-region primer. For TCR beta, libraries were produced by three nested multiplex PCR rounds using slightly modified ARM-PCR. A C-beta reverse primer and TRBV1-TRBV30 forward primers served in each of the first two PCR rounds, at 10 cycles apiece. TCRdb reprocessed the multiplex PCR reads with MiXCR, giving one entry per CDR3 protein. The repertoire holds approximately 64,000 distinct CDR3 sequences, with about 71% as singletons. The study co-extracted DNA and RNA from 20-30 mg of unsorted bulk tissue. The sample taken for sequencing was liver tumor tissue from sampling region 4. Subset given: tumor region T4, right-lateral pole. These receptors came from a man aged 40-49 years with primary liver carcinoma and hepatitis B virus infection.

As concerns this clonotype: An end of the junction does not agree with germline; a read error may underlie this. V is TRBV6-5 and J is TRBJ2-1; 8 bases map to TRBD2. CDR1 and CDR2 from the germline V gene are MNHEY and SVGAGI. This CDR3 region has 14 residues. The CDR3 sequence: CGSSGSGLVGEQFF. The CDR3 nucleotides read TGTGGCAGCAGCGGATCGGGACTAGTTGGTGAGCAGTTCTTC.

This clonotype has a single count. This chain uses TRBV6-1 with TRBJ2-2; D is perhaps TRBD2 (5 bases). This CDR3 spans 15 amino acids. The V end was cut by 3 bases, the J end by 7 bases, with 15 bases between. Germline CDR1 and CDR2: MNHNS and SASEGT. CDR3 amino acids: CASSDGPGGIGELFF. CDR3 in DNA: TGTGCCAGCAGTGATGGGCCCGGAGGCATCGGGGAGCTGTTTTTT.

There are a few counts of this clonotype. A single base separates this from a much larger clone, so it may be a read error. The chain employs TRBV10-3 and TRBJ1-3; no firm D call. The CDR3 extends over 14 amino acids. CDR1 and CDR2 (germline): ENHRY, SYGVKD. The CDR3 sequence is CAISVQSSGNTICF. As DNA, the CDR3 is TGTGCCATCAGTGTGCAGAGCTCTGGAAACACCATATGTTTT.

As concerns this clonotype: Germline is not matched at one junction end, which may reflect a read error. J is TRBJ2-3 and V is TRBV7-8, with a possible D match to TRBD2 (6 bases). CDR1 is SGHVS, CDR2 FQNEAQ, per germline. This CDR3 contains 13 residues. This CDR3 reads CASWGVYEDTQYF. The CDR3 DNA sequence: TGTGCCAGCTGGGGGGTGTATGAGGATACACAGTATTTT.

The CDR3 DNA reads as TGTGCCAGTGGTTTTCCCGGGACTAGCGGGACCAAAAACATTCAGTACTTC. Translating it yields CASGFPGTSGTKNIQYF. The chain uses TRBV11-1 and TRBJ2-4; 13 nucleotides line up with TRBD2. CDR3 size: 17 residues. V was pared by 9 bases and J by 2 bases, with 10 bases of the junction left unmatched. CDR1 and CDR2 (germline): SGHAT, FQDESV (reference sequence).

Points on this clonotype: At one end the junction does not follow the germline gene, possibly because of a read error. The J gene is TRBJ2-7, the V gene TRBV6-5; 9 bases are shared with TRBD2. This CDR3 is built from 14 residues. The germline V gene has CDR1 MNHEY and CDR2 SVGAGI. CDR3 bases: TGTGTCAGCAGTTACACAAGCGGGAGGAACGAGCAGTACTTC. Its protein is CVSSYTSGRNEQYF.

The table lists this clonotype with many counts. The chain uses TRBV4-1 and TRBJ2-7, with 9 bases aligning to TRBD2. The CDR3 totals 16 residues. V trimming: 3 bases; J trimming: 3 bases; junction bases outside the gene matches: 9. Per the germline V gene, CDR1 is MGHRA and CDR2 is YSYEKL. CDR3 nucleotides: TGCGCCAGCAGCCACACCATAGCGGGAGCCGTCTACGAGCAGTACTTC. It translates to CASSHTIAGAVYEQYF.

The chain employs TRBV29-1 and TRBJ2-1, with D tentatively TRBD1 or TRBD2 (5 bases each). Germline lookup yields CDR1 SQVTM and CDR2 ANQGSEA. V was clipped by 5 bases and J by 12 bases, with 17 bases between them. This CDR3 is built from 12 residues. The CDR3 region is CSVNLGVDVQFF. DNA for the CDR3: TGCAGCGTTAATCTGGGGGTGGATGTGCAGTTCTTC.

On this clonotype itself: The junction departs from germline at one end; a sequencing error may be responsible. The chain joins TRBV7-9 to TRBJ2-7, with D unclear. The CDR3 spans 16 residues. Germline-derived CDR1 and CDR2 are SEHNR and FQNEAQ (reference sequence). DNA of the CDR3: TGTGCCAGCAGCACTATAACTGCAGGCTTAGCCTACGAGCGGTACTTC. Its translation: CASSTITAGLAYERYF.

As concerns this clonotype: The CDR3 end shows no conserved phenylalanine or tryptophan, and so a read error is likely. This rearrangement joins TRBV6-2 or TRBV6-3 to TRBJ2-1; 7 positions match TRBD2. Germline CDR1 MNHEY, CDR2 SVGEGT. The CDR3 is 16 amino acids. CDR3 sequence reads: CSSSPWRSGKVNEQFI. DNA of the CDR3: TGTTCCAGCAGTCCCTGGAGGAGCGGGAAGGTCAATGAGCAGTTCATC.

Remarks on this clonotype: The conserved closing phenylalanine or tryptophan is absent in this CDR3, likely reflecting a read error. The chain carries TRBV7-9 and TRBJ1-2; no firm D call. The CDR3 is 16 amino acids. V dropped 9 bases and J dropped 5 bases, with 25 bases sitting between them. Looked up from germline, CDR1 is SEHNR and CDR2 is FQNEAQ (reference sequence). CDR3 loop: CASSPEGRLSQYGYTS. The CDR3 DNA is TGTGCCAGTAGCCCCGAAGGCAGGCTGTCCCAGTATGGCTACACCTCC.

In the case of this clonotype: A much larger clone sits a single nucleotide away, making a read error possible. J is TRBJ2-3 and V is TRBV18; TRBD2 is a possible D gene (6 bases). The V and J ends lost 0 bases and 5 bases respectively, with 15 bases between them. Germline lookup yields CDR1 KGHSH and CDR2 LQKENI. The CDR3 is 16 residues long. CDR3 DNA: TGTGCCAGCTCACCACCGTTGGGCGGGATCATAGATACGCAGTATTTT. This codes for CASSPPLGGIIDTQYF.

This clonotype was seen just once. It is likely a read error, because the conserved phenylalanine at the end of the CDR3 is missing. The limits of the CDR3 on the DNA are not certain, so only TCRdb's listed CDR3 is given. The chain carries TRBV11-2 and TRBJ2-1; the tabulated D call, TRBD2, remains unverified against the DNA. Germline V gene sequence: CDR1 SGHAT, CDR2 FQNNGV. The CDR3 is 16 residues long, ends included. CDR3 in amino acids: CARSLELLAGMNEQFY.

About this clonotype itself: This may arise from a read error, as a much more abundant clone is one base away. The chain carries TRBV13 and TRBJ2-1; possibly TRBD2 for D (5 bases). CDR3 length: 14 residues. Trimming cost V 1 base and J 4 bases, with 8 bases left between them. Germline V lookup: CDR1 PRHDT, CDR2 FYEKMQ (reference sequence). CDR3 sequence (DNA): TGTGCCAGCAGCTTAGTGGAGGAGTACAATGAGCAGTTCTTC. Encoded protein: CASSLVEEYNEQFF.

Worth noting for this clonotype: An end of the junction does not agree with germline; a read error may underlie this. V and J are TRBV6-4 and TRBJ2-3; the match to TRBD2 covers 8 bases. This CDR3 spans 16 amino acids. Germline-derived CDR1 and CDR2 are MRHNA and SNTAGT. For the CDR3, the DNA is TGTGCCAGTAGTGACTCTTGCGGGAGGCGGGCAGATACGCAGTATTTT. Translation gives CASSDSCGRRADTQYF.

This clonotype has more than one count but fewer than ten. The CDR3 nucleotides are TGTGCCAGCAGCTTACCGACGCAGACCCAGTACTTC. Protein sequence: CASSLPTQTQYF. The V call is TRBV7-8, the J call TRBJ2-5; D is unclear. The CDR3 has 12 residues. The germline gives CDR1 SGHVS, CDR2 FQNEAQ. Trimming pared 2 bases from V and 6 bases from J, leaving 7 bases between. The full variable domain, rest sourced from reference TRBV7-8 and TRBJ2-5, is GAGVSQSPRYKVAKRGQDVALRCDPISGHVSLFWYQQALGQGPEFLTYFQNEAQLDKSGLPSDRFFAERPEGSVSTLKIQRTQQEDSAVYLCASSLPTQTQYFGPGTRLLVL.

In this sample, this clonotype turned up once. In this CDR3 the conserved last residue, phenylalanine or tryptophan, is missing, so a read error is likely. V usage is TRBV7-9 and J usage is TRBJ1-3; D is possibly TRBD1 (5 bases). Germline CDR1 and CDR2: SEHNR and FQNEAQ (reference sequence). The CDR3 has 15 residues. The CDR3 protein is CASSSLGAAGNAIYL. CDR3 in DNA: TGTGCCAGCAGCTCTCTCGGGGCGGCCGGAAACGCCATATATTTA.

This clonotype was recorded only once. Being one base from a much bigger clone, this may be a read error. In nucleotides, the CDR3 is TGTGCCAGCAACTTGCGGGACTTTCCCTACGAGCAGTACTTC. Protein product: CASNLRDFPYEQYF. V and J are TRBV5-4 and TRBJ2-7, with a tentative D call TRBD2 (6 bases). Per germline, CDR1 SGHNT and CDR2 YYREEE (reference sequence). This CDR3 has 14 amino acids.

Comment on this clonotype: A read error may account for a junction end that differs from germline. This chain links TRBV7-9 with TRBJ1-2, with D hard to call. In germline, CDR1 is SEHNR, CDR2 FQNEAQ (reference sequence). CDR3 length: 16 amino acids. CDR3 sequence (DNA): TGTACCAGCAGCCCCAAGGGCAGGCTGTCCCAGTATGCCTACACCTTC. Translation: CTSSPKGRLSQYAYTF.

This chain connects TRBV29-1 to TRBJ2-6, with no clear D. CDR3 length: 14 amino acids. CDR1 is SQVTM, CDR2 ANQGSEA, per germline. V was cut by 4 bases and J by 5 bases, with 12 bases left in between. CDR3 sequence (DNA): TGCAGCGTTGGGGTCCAAGGTAGGGCCAACGTCCTGACTTTC. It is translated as CSVGVQGRANVLTF.